This T cell receptor (beta chain) was obtained from a study of shared clonotypes between healthy human individuals. Naive CD8 cells, CD45RO-negative and positively selected for CCR7, excluded terminally differentiated effector memory CD45RA+ cells. It was about 190 ng DNA, some 30,000 T cell genomes, that sorted-subset replicate PCRs used. This table comes from immunoSEQ multiplex PCR, and its TCRdb copy is limited to in-frame clones, with some not included. The sample has about 2 million clones; about 95% are singletons. Trimming removed 2 bases from V and 4 bases from J, with 9 bases in between. This CDR3 comprises 13 residues. The V gene's germline CDR1 is SGHVS and CDR2 FNYEAQ.

Sequencing used naive CD8+ T cells sorted from blood. The chain links TRBV7-6 to TRBJ2-7; D not certain. The sequence was collected from a man younger than 35 in good health. The CDR3 reads CASSLNSRYEQYF. DNA of the CDR3: TGTGCCAGCAGCTTAAACTCAAGGTACGAGCAGTACTTC.